This T cell receptor (beta chain) stems from a study of blood T cell repertoires in COVID-19. Clones were sequenced by immunoSEQ multiplex PCR, and TCRdb holds only the in-frame ones, with some missing. This sample yields tens of thousands of clones, of which 88% are seen a single time; 7.5% to 8.5% belongs to the top ten. This TCR was sampled from a man aged 60-69 years with active COVID-19. Sequencing was carried out using peripheral blood.

The CDR3 DNA reads as TGTGCCAGCAGTCTCCGGACAGAGTACAATGAGCAGTTCTTC. The encoded protein is CASSLRTEYNEQFF. The chain is built from TRBV27 and TRBJ2-1; D possibly corresponds to TRBD1 (6 bases). The CDR3 extends over 14 amino acids. The germline V gene encodes CDR1 MNHEY and CDR2 SMNVEV (reference sequence). V dropped 5 bases and J dropped 4 bases, with 12 bases sitting between them.